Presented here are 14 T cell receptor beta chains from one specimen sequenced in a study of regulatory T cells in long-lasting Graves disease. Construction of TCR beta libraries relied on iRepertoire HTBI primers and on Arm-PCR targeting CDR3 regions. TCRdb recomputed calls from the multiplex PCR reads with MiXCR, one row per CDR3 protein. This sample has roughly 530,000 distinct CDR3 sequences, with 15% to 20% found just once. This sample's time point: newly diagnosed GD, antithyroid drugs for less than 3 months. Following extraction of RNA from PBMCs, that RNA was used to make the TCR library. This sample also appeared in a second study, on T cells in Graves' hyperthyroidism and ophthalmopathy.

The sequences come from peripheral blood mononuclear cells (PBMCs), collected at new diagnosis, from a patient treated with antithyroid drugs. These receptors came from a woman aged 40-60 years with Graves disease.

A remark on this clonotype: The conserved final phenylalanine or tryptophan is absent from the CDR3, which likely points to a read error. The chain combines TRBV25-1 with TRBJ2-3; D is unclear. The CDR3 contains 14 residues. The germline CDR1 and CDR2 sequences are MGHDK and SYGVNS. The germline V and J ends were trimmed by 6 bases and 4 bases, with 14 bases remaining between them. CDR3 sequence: CASRDPGLADTQYL. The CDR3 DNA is TGTGCCAGCAGGGATCCAGGATTGGCAGATACGCAGTATCTT.

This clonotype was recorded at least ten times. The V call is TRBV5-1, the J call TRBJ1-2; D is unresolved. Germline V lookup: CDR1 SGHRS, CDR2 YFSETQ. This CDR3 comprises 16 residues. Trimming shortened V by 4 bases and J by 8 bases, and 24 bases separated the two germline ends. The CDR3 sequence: CASSEAPGTIVRGYTF. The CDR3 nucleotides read TGCGCCAGCAGCGAAGCTCCGGGAACCATCGTGCGAGGCTACACCTTC.

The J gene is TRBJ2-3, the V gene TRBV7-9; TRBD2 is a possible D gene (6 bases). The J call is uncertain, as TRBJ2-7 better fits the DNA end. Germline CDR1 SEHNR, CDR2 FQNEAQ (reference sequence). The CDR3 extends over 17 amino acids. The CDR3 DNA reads TGTGCCAGCAGCTTACGGGGCGGGGATCTCCGACCCTACGAGCAGTACTTC. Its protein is CASSLRGGDLRPYEQYF.

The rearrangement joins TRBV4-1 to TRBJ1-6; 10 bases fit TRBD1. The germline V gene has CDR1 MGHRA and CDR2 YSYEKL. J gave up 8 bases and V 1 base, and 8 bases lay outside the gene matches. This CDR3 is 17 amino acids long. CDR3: CASSQGLTGGADSPLHF. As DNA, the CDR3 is TGCGCCAGCAGCCAAGGATTGACAGGGGGCGCGGATTCACCCCTCCACTTT.

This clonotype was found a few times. The CDR3, as DNA: TGCGCCAGCAGCTTGTCCCTTTTTCGACAGACCAATTCACCCCTCCACTTT. This translates into CASSLSLFRQTNSPLHF. The chain is built from TRBV5-1 and TRBJ1-6, with D possibly TRBD1 on 5 matching bases. CDR3 length: 17 residues. V lost 1 base and J 7 bases, leaving 18 bases between the germline ends. Germline values: CDR1 SGHRS, CDR2 YFSETQ.

This CDR3 is CASSSQGAGNTIYF. CDR3 nucleotide sequence: TGCGCCAGCAGCTCACAGGGGGCTGGAAACACCATATATTTT. This chain connects TRBV5-1 to TRBJ1-3, with 8 bases identical to TRBD1. The CDR3 has 14 residues. Unmatched junction bases numbered 1, after V lost 3 bases and J lost 2 bases. Germline CDR1 SGHRS, CDR2 YFSETQ.

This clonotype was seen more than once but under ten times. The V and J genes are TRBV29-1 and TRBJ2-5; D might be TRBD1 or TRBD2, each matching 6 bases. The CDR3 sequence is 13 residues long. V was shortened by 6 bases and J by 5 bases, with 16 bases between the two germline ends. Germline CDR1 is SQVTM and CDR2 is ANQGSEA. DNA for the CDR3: TGCAGCGTAGCCGGGGGCCCTTGGGAGACCCAGTACTTC. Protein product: CSVAGGPWETQYF.

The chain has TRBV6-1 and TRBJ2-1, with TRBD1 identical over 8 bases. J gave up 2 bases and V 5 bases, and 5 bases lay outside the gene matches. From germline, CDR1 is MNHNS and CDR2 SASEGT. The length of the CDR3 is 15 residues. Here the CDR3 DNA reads TGTGCCAGCAGTTCACCGGGACAGGCCTACAATGAGCAGTTCTTC. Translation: CASSSPGQAYNEQFF.

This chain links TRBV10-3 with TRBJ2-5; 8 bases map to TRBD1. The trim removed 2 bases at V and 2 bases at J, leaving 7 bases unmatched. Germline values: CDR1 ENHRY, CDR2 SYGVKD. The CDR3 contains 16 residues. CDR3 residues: CAISELAGTGQETQYF. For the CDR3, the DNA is TGTGCCATCAGTGAGCTGGCGGGGACAGGACAAGAGACCCAGTACTTC.

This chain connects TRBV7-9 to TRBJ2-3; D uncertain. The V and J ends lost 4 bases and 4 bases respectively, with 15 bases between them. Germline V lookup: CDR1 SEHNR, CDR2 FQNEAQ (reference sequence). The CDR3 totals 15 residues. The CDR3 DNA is TGTGCCAGCAGCTCCCGACTGGGTAGCTCAGATACGCAGTATTTT. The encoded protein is CASSSRLGSSDTQYF.

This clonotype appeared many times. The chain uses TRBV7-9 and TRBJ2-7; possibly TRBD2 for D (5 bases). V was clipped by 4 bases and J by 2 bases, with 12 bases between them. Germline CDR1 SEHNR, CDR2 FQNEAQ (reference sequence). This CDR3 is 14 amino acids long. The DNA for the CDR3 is TGTGCCAGCAGCTCGGACTTACACCCCTACGAGCAGTACTTC. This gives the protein CASSSDLHPYEQYF.

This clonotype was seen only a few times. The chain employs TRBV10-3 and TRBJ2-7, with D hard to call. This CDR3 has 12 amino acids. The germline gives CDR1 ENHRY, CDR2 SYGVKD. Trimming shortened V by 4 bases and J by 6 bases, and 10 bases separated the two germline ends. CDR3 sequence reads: CAISGLPPEQYF. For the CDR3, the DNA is TGTGCCATCAGTGGGCTGCCCCCCGAGCAGTACTTC.

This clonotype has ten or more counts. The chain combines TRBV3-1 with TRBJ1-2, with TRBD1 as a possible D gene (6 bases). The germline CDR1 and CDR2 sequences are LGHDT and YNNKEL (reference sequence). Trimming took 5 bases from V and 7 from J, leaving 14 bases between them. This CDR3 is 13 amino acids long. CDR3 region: CASSLGQKLGYTF. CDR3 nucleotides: TGTGCCAGCAGCTTAGGACAGAAACTTGGCTACACCTTC.

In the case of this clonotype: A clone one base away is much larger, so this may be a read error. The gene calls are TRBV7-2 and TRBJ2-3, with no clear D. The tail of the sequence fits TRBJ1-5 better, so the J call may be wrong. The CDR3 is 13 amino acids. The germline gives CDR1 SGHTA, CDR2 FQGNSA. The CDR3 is CASSFGPQDTQHF. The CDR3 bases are TGTGCCAGCAGCTTCGGTCCGCAGGATACGCAGCATTTT.